This T cell receptor (beta chain) was sequenced for a study of vaccination and CD4 T cells after COVID-19. On the study more broadly: Each individual in the study obtained two doses of BNT162b2 or mRNA-1273 vaccine. Cellular stimulation was performed using overlapping spike peptides derived from SARS-CoV-2, HCoV-NL63, HCoV-OC43 and HCoV-229E.

From germline, CDR1 is SNHLY and CDR2 FYNNEI. This CDR3 has 16 amino acids. V gave up 5 bases and J gave up 0 bases; unmatched junction bases: 2. Documented treatment: approximately nine-day PBMC culture with coronavirus spike peptide pools or control peptides (ViraFEST assay). The Oncomine TCR Beta short-read assay generated sequence data from the DNA of cultured CD4+ T cells. TCRdb fed the PCR reads into MiXCR, producing one record per CDR3 protein. The table lists about 10,000 distinct CDR3 sequences, roughly half of them singletons. This clonotype was observed a single time. What it recognizes is unknown.

The chain combines TRBV2 with TRBJ2-1; 12 bases are a match to TRBD2. The sequenced sample consisted of CD4+ T cells from blood, cultured in vitro. The receptor was isolated from a human donor who had recovered from COVID-19. The CDR3 region has the DNA TGTGCCAGCAGTTCACTAGCGGGAGGCTCCTACAATGAGCAGTTCTTC. This sequence encodes CASSSLAGGSYNEQFF.